This T cell receptor beta chain is drawn from a study of regulatory T cells in long-lasting Graves disease. Findings and limits, study-wide: Persistent disease exhibited a predilection for TRBV28, TRBJ1-2 and TRBJ2-5. Persistent Graves' patients showed reduced TCR diversity versus newly diagnosed patients.

Building the TCR beta libraries relied on iRepertoire HTBI primers, and CDR3 regions underwent Arm-PCR. TCRdb re-called the multiplex PCR reads with MiXCR, one entry per CDR3 protein. The sample holds about 400,000 distinct CDR3 sequences, 14% to 15% seen once. In its sample, this clonotype was seen many times. What it binds is not known. Described time point: newly diagnosed GD, antithyroid drugs for less than 3 months. From RNA extracted from PBMCs, the TCR library was made. American Thyroid Association guidelines were used to diagnose Graves' disease. A blood draw put about 10 milliliters of peripheral blood into EDTA tubes. Germline assignment: CDR1 SGHDT and CDR2 YYEEEE. V gave up 4 bases and J gave up 0 bases, with 17 bases separating them. This CDR3 is 16 amino acids long. These data also featured in a second study, about T cells in Graves' hyperthyroidism and ophthalmopathy.

The input for sequencing was peripheral blood mononuclear cells (PBMCs), taken at new diagnosis, from a patient treated with antithyroid drugs. The source is a woman aged 40 to 50 with Graves disease. V gene TRBV5-6 combines with J gene TRBJ2-7; TRBD1 is a possible D gene (5 bases). The CDR3 DNA follows: TGTGCCAGCAGCGGGGCAGGGTTCCCAATCTCCTACGAGCAGTACTTC. Protein product: CASSGAGFPISYEQYF.